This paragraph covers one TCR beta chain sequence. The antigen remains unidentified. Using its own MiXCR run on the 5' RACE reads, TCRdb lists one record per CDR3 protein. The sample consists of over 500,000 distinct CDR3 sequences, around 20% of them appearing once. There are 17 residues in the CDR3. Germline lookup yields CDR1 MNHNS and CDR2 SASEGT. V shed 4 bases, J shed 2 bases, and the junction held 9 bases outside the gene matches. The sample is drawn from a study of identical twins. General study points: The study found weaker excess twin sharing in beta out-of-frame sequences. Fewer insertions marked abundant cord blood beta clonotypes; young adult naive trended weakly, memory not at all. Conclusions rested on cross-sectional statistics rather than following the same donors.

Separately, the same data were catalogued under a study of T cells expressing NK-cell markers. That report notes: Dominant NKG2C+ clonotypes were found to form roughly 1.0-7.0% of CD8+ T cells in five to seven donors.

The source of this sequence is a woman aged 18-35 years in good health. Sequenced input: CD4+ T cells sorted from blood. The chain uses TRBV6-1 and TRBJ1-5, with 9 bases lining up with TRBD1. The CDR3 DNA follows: TGTGCCAGCAGTGGGTACAGGGGGCAAGGAGGCAATCAGCCCCAGCATTTT. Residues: CASSGYRGQGGNQPQHF.